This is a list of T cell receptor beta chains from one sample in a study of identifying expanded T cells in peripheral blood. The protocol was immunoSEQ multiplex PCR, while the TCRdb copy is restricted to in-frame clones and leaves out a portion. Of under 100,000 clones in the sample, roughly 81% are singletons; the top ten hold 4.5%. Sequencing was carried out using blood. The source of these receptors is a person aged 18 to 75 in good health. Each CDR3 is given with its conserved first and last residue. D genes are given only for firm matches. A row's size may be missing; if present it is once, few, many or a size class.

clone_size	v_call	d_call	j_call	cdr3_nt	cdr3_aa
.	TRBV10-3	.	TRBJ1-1	TGTGCCATCAGTGACAGGAACCTGAACACTGAAGCTTTCTTT	CAISDRNLNTEAFF
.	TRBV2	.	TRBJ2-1	TGTGCCAGCAGTGAACTCACAGGGATTGAATACAATGAGCAGTTCTTC	CASSELTGIEYNEQFF
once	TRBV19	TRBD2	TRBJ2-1	TGTGCCACCCAACTAGCGGGGGATTACAATGAGCAGTTCTTC	CATQLAGDYNEQFF
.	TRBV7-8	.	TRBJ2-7	TGTGCCAGCAGCCCCTCTCGAAGGATGGGCTACGAGCAGTACTTC	CASSPSRRMGYEQYF
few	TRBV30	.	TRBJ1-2	TGTGCCTGGAGCGCTACGTCCTACGGGGGCTACACCTTC	CAWSATSYGGYTF
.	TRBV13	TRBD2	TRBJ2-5	TGTGCCAGCAGCTTAGGCCGAGGCGGGGGGGTAGAGACCCAGTACTTC	CASSLGRGGGVETQYF
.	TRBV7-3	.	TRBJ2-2	TGTGCCAGCAGCTTAAGGGGGCGAGACACCGGGGAGCTGTTTTTT	CASSLRGRDTGELFF
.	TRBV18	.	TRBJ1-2	TGTGCCAGCTCACCTGGGGATGGTCTTTCAAGATATGGCTACACCTTC	CASSPGDGLSRYGYTF
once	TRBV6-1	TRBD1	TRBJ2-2	TGTGCCAGCAGTACCTTGACAGGGTTGGTCGGGGAGCTGTTTTTT	CASSTLTGLVGELFF
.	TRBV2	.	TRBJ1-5	TGTGCCAGCAGTGAAGCGCGGTTGGGTCGGGTCGATCAGCCCCAGCATTTT	CASSEARLGRVDQPQHF
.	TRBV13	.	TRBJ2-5	TGTGCCAGCAGCTTGCTTGAACAGGGAACGATAGAGACCCAGTACTTC	CASSLLEQGTIETQYF
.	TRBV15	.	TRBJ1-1	TGTGCCACCAGCAGTGCAAGCCGGAACACTGAAGCTTTCTTT	CATSSASRNTEAFF
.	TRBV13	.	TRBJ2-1	TGTGCCAGCAGCTCTCCCGACAGCTACAATGAGCAGTTCTTC	CASSSPDSYNEQFF
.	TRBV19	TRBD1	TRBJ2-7	TGTGCCAGTAGTAAAGGGACAGGGGCCTACGAGCAGTACTTC	CASSKGTGAYEQYF
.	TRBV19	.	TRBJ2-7	TGTGCCAGTAGTATAGCGGGCGGGGACAGCTACGAGCAGTACTTC	CASSIAGGDSYEQYF
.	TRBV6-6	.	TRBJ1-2	TGTGCCAGCACCCATCGTAACTATGGCTACACCTTC	CASTHRNYGYTF
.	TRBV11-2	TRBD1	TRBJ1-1	TGTGCCAGCAGCCATATAAGGACAGGGCTCCGCACTGAAGCTTTCTTT	CASSHIRTGLRTEAFF
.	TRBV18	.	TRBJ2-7	TGTGCCAGCTCACCACAAGGGAACTACGAGCAGTACTTC	CASSPQGNYEQYF
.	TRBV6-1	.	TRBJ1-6	TGTGCCAGCAGTGATGCCGTCGACATGCGACCCTATAATTCACCCCTCCACTTT	CASSDAVDMRPYNSPLHF
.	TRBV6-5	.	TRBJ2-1	TGTGCCAGCAGCTCCTGGGGACAAACGTTTCTCTTC	CASSSWGQTFLF
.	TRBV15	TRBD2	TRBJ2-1	TGTGCCACCAGCAGAGAACAGCGGGGGGCCTACAATGAGCAGTTCTTC	CATSREQRGAYNEQFF
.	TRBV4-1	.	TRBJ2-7	TGCGCCAGCAGCCAAGATCCGGGCGGTGAACCCGAGCAGTACTTC	CASSQDPGGEPEQYF
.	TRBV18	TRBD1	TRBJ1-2	TGTGCCAGCTCGCCCCGTCCGGGGACAGGGTATCGCGGCTACACCTTC	CASSPRPGTGYRGYTF
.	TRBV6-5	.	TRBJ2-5	TGTGCCAGCAGTTACTCGAGACAGGACGAGACCCAGTACTTC	CASSYSRQDETQYF
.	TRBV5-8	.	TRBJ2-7	TGTGCCAGCAGCTCCCCCTCCGCAGGGGTTAAAGGCTACGAGCAGTACTTC	CASSSPSAGVKGYEQYF
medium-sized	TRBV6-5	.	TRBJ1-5	TGTGCCAGCAGGGACAGCCGAAATAGCAATCAGCCCCAGCATTTT	CASRDSRNSNQPQHF
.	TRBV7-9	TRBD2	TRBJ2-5	TGTGCCAGCAGCTTAAGCGGGGGACAAGAGACCCAGTACTTC	CASSLSGGQETQYF
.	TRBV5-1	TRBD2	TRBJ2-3	TGCGCCAGCAGCTTGGGGGGGACTAGTAAAACAGATACGCAGTATTTT	CASSLGGTSKTDTQYF
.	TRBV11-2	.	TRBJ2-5	TGTGCCAGCAGCTTAGGCGAGACCCAGTACTTC	CASSLGETQYF
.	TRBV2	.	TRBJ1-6	TGTGCCAGCAGGACCCTCAGGAGTCAGTTGTATAATTCACCCCTCCACTTT	CASRTLRSQLYNSPLHF
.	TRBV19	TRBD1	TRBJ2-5	TGTGCCAGTAGTCGGACAGGGAGGTCCCAAGAGACCCAGTACTTC	CASSRTGRSQETQYF
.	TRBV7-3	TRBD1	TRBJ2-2	TGTGCCAGCAGACCGGGACAGGGAGTTAACACCGGGGAGCTGTTTTTT	CASRPGQGVNTGELFF
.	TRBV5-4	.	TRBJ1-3	TGTGCCAGCAGCTTGCGGTCTGTTGGAAACACCATATATTTT	CASSLRSVGNTIYF
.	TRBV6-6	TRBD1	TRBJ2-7	TGTGCCAGCCGGGACAGATCCTACGAGCAGTACTTC	CASRDRSYEQYF
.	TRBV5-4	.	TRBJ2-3	TGTGCCAGCAGCGGGACCGGGACACCTTACACAGATACGCAGTATTTT	CASSGTGTPYTDTQYF
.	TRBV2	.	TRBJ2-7	TGTGCCAGCAGTGTCTCCCTTATATCCGCTGGGCAGTACTTC	CASSVSLISAGQYF
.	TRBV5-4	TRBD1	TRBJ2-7	TGTGCCAGCAGCTTGGCCGCGGGGACAGGGATCTACGAGCAGTACTTC	CASSLAAGTGIYEQYF
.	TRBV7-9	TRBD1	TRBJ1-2	TGTGCCAGCAGCTTAGGGAACAGGGGCTATGGCTACACCTTC	CASSLGNRGYGYTF
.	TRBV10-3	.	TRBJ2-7	TGTGCCATCAGCTCGACACCACCTGGACACGAGCAGTACTTC	CAISSTPPGHEQYF
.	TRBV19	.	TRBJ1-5	TGTGCCAGTAGTATACTCGGTGATCGGGTCCAGCCCCAGCATTTT	CASSILGDRVQPQHF
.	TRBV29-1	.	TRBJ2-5	TGCAGCGTTGAAAGGGGTTCCCAAGAGACCCAGTACTTC	CSVERGSQETQYF
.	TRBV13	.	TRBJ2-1	TGTGCCAGCAGATTTCAGGAGAATGAGCAGTTCTTC	CASRFQENEQFF
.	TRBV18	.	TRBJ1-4	TGTGCCAGCTCACGGGTGAAGGGAACTGAAAAACTGTTTTTT	CASSRVKGTEKLFF
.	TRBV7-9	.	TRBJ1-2	TGTGCCAGCAGCCTTCGGACAGACTCCTATGGCTACACCTTC	CASSLRTDSYGYTF
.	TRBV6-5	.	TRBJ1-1	TGTGCCAGCAGTTTCGGACAGACTCATATGAACACTGAAGCTTTCTTT	CASSFGQTHMNTEAFF
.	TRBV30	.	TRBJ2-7	TGTGCCTGTGATCAGGGGCCGATGTACGAGCAGTACTTC	CACDQGPMYEQYF
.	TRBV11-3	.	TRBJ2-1	TGTGCCAGCAGCTTATCCCTAAGCTCCTACAATGAGCAGTTCTTC	CASSLSLSSYNEQFF
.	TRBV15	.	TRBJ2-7	TGTGCCACCAGCAGAGATGGGGCCTCTATGGAGTGGCAGTACTTC	CATSRDGASMEWQYF
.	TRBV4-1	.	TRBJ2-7	TGCGCCAGCAGCCTCTCCCCGCCCGGGGGCGATCGGGATGAGCAGTACTTC	CASSLSPPGGDRDEQYF
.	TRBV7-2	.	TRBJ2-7	TGTGCCAGCAGCTTAAGATACGAGCAGTACTTC	CASSLRYEQYF
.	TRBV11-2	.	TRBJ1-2	TGTGCCAGCAGCAAGGGGATGGCTAACTATGGCTACACCTTC	CASSKGMANYGYTF
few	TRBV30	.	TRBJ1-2	TGTGCCTGGAGTGTAAGGCCTCTCGGTGGCTACACCTTC	CAWSVRPLGGYTF
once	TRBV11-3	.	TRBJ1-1	TGTGCCAGCAGCTTCTCCCGAGGAGGGCCTGAAGCTTTCTTT	CASSFSRGGPEAFF
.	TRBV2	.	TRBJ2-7	TGTGCCAGCAGCCTCAGATACGAGCAGTACTTC	CASSLRYEQYF
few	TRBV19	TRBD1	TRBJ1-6	TGTGCCAGTAGTATCGGGAACAGGGGTAATTCACCCCTCCACTTT	CASSIGNRGNSPLHF
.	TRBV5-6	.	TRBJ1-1	TGTGCCAGCAGCTTCCAAAAGGGTCAAGTAGGGTACACTGAAGCTTTCTTT	CASSFQKGQVGYTEAFF
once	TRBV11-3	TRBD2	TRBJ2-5	TGTGCCAGCAGCTTGACTAGCGGCCAAGAGACCCAGTACTTC	CASSLTSGQETQYF